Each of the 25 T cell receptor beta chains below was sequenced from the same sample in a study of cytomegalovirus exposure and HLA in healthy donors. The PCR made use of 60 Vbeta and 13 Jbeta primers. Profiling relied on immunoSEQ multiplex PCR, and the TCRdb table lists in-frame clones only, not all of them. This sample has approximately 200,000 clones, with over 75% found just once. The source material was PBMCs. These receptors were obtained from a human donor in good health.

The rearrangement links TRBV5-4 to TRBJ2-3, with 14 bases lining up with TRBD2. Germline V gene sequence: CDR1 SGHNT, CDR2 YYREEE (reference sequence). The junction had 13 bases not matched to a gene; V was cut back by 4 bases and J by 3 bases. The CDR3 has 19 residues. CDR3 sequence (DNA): TGTGCCAGCAGCCCGGGACTAGCGGGAGTGAGGGTTGTTACAGATACGCAGTATTTT. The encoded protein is CASSPGLAGVRVVTDTQYF.

The CDR3 nucleotides are TGTGCCAGCAGCAGCCGCCGGCTAGCGGGCAACAATGAGCAGTTCTTC. Translated, it gives CASSSRRLAGNNEQFF. V is TRBV13 and J is TRBJ2-1, with 8 nucleotides matching TRBD2. Germline assignment: CDR1 PRHDT and CDR2 FYEKMQ (reference sequence). V gave up 5 bases and J gave up 5 bases; unmatched junction bases: 11. The CDR3 spans 16 residues. The whole variable domain, remainder taken from reference TRBV13 and TRBJ2-1, is AAGVIQSPRHLIKEKRETATLKCYPIPRHDTVYWYQQGPGQDPQFLISFYEKMQSDKGSIPDRFSAQQFSDYHSELNMSSLELGDSALYFCASSSRRLAGNNEQFFGPGTRLTVL.

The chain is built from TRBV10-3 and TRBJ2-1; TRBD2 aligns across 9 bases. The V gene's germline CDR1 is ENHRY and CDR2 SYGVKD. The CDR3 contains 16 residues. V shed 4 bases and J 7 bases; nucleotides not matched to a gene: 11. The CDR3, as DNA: TGTGCCATCAGTGGGCCGGTTTCTAGCGGGACAAATGAGCAGTTCTTC. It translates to CAISGPVSSGTNEQFF.

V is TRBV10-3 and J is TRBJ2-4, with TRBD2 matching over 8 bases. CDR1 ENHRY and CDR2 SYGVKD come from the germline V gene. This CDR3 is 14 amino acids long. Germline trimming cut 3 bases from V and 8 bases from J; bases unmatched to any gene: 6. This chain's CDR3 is CAISDAGGADIQYF. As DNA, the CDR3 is TGTGCCATCAGTGATGCGGGAGGAGCGGACATTCAGTACTTC.

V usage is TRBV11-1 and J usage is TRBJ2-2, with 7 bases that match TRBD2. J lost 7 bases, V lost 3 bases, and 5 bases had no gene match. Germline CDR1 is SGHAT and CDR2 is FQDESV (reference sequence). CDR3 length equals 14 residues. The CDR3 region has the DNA TGTGCCAGCAGCTTTCGACTAGCTTACGGGGAGCTGTTTTTT. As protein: CASSFRLAYGELFF.

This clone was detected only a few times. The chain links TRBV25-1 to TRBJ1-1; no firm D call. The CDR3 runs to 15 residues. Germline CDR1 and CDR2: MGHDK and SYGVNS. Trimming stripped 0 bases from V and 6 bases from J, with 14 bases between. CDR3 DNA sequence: TGTGCCAGCAGTGAATACTTGGGTGAGGGCTCTGAAGCTTTCTTT. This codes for CASSEYLGEGSEAFF.

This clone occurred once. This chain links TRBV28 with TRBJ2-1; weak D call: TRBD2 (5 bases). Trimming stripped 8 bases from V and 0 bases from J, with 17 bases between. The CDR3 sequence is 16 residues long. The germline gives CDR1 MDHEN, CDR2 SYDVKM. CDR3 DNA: TGTGCCAGCTTTTTTTTAAGGGAGAGCTCCTACAATGAGCAGTTCTTC. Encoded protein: CASFFLRESSYNEQFF.

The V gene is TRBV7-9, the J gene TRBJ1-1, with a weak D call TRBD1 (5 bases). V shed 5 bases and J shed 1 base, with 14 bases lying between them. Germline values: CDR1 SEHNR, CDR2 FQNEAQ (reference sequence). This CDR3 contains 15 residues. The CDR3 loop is CASSGDWTRNTEAFF. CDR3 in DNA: TGTGCCAGCAGCGGGGACTGGACGAGGAACACTGAAGCTTTCTTT.

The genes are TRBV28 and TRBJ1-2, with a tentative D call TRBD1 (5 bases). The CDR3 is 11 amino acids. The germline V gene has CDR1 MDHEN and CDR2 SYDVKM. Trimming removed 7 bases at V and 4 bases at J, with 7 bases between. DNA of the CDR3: TGTGCCAGCACGACAGTCTATGGCTACACCTTC. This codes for CASTTVYGYTF.

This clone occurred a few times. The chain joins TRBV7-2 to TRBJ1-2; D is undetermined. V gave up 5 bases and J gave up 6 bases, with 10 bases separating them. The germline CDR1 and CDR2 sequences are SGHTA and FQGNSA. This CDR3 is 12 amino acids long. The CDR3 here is CASSLYSDGYTF. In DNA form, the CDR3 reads TGTGCCAGCAGCCTCTATTCCGATGGCTACACCTTC.

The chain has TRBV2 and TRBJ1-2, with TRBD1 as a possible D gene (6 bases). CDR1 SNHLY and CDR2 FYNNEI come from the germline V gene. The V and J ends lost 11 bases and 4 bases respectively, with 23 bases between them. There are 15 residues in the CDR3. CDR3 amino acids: CAGSRDRQDFYGYTF. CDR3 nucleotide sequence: TGTGCCGGTTCTCGGGATCGACAGGACTTCTATGGCTACACCTTC.

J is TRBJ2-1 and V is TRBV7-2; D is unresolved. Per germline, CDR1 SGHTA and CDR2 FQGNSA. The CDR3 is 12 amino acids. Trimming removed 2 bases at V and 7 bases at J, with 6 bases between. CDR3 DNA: TGTGCCAGCAGCTTATACCTAAATGAGCAGTTCTTC. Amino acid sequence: CASSLYLNEQFF. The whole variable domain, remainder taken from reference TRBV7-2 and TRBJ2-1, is GAGVSQSPSNKVTEKGKDVELRCDPISGHTALYWYRQSLGQGLEFLIYFQGNSAPDKSGLPSDRFSAERTGGSVSTLTIQRTQQEDSAVYLCASSLYLNEQFFGPGTRLTVL.

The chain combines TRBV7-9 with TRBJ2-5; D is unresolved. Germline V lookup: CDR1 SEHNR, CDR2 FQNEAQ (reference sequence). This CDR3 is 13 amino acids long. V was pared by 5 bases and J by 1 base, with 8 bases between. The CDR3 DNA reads TGTGCCAGCAGCCCAGTTCTCCAAGAGACCCAGTACTTC. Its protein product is CASSPVLQETQYF. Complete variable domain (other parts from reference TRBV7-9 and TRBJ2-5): DTGVSQNPRHKITKRGQNVTFRCDPISEHNRLYWYRQTLGQGPEFLTYFQNEAQLEKSRLLSDRFSAERPKGSFSTLEIQRTEQGDSAMYLCASSPVLQETQYFGPGTRLLVL.

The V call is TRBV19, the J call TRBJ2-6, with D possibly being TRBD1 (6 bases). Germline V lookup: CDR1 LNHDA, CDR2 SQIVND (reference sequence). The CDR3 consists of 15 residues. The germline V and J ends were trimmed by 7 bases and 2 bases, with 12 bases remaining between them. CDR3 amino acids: CASNIGGAGANVLTF. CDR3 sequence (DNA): TGTGCCAGTAATATTGGGGGCGCTGGGGCCAACGTCCTGACTTTC.

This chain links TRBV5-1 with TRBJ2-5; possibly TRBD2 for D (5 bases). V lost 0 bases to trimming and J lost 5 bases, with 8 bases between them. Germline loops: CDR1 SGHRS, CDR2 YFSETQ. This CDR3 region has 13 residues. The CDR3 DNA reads TGCGCCAGCAGCTTGGCTAGCAGGGAGACCCAGTACTTC. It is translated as CASSLASRETQYF. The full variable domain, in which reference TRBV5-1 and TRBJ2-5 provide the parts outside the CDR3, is KAGVTQTPRYLIKTRGQQVTLSCSPISGHRSVSWYQQTPGQGLQFLFEYFSETQRNKGNFPGRFSGRQFSNSRSEMNVSTLELGDSALYLCASSLASRETQYFGPGTRLLVL.

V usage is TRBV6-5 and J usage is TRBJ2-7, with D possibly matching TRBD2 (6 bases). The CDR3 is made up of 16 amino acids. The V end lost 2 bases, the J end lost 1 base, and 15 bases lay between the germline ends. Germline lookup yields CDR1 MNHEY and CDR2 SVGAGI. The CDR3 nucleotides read TGTGCCAGCAGTTACGACGGGGGAAGGCTTTCCTACGAGCAGTACTTC. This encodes CASSYDGGRLSYEQYF.

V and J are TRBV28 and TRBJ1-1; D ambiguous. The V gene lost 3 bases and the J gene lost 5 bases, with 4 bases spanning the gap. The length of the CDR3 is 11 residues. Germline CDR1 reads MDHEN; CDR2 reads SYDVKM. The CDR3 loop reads CASSFRTEAFF. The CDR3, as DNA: TGTGCCAGCAGTTTCCGTACTGAAGCTTTCTTT.

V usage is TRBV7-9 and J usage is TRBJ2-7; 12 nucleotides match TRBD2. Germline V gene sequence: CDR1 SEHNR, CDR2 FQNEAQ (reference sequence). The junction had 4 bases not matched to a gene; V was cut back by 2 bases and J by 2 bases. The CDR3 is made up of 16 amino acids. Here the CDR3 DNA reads TGTGCCAGCAGCTTATGGACTAGCGGGATCGCCTACGAGCAGTACTTC. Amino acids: CASSLWTSGIAYEQYF.

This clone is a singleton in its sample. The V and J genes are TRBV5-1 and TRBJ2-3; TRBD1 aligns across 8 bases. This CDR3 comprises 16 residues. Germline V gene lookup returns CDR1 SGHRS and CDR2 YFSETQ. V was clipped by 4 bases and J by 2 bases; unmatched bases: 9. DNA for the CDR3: TGCGCCAGCAGCCCCGGACAGGGAGACAACACAGATACGCAGTATTTT. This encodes CASSPGQGDNTDTQYF.

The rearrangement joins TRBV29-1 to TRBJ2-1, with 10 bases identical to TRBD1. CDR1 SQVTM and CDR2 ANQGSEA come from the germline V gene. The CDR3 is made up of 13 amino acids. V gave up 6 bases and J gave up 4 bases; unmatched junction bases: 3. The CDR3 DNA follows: TGCAGCGTACCGGGACAGGGGTACAATGAGCAGTTCTTC. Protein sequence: CSVPGQGYNEQFF.

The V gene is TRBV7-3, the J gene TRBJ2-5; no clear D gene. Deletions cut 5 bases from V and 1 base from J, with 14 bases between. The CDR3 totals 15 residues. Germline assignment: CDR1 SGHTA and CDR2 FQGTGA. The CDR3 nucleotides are TGTGCCAGCAGCCTCAACTCCGGGTCCCAAGAGACCCAGTACTTC. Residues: CASSLNSGSQETQYF.

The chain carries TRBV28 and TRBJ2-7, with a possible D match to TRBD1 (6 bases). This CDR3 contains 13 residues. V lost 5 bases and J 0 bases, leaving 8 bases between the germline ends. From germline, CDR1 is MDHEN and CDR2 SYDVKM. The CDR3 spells CASSTGNSYEQYF. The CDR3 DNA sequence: TGTGCCAGCAGTACAGGGAACTCCTACGAGCAGTACTTC.

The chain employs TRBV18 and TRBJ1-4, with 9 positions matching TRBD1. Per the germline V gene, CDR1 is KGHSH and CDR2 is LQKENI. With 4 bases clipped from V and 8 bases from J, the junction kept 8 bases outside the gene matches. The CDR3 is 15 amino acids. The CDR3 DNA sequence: TGTGCCAGCTCACAGAACAGGGGGCAGGAAGAAAAACTGTTTTTT. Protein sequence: CASSQNRGQEEKLFF.

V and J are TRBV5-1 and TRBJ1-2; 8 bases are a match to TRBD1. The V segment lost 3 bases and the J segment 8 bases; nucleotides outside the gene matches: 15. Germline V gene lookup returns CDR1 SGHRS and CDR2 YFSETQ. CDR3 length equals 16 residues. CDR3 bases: TGCGCCAGCAGCTGGGATCGCTCCGGGACAGGCGTGGGCTACACCTTC. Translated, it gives CASSWDRSGTGVGYTF.

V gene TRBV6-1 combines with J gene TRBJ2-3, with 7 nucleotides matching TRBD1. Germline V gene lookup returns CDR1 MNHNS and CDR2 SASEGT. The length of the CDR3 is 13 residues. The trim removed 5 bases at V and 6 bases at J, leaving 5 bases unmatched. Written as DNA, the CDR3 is TGTGCCAGCAGTCTAGGGGGCAGGGATACGCAGTATTTT. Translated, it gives CASSLGGRDTQYF.